This TCR beta chain was identified during a study of cytomegalovirus exposure and HLA in healthy donors. Whole-study results and caveats: One cluster of highly shared sequence variants probably arose as a sequencing artifact.

Trimming removed 6 bases from V and 3 bases from J; junction bases left unmatched: 5. CDR3 length: 13 residues. Germline lookup yields CDR1 SGHRS and CDR2 YFSETQ. This clone was seen more than once but under ten times. What it binds is unknown. PCR was performed using 60 Vbeta and 13 Jbeta primers. TCRdb's table, derived via immunoSEQ multiplex PCR, lists solely in-frame clones and lacks some. The sample contains roughly 180,000 clones, about 80% of which appear only once. The chain joins TRBV5-1 to TRBJ2-5; TRBD2 matches 7 bases. The specimen was PBMCs. The TCR comes from a man between 18 and 29 years old in good health and CMV-seronegative. The DNA of the CDR3 is TGCGCCAGCACCTTAAGCGGGGAAGAGACCCAGTACTTC. It encodes CASTLSGEETQYF.